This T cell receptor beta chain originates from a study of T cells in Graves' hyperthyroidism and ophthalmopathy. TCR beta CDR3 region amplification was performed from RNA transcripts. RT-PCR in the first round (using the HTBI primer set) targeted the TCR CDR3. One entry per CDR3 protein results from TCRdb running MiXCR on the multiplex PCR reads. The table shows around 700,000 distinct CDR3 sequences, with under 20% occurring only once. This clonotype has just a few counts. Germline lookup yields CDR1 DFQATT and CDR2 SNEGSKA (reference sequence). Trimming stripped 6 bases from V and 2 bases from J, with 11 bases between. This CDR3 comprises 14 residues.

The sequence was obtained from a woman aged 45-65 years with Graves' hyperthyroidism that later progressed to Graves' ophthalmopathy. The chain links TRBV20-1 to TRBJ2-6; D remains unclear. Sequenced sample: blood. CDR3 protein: CSASKAAGANVLTF. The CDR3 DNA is TGCAGTGCCTCGAAGGCTGCTGGGGCCAACGTCCTGACTTTC.